The 19 T cell receptor beta chains given below trace back to one sample, sequenced in a study of blood T cell repertoires in COVID-19. Profiled with immunoSEQ multiplex PCR; TCRdb holds only in-frame clones, not every one. The sample lists 84,000 or so clones; more than 60% were seen once. The sample was peripheral blood. Receptor source: a man aged 65-85 years with acute or convalescent COVID-19.

In this sample, this clone turned up once. The V call is TRBV13, the J call TRBJ1-1; D perhaps matches TRBD1 (5 bases). This CDR3 is 13 amino acids long. Germline loops: CDR1 PRHDT, CDR2 FYEKMQ (reference sequence). Trimming took off 7 bases at V and 11 bases at J, with 20 bases between the two ends. This chain's CDR3 is CASTTRLRGGAFF. CDR3 bases: TGTGCCAGCACAACCCGTCTCCGGGGGGGTGCTTTCTTT.

Only a few counts were recorded for this clone. This chain links TRBV2 with TRBJ2-1, with D possibly TRBD2 on 5 matching bases. Trimming left V 4 bases short and J 6 bases short, with 10 bases between. The CDR3 runs to 13 residues. Germline CDR1 reads SNHLY; CDR2 reads FYNNEI. CDR3 loop: CASSVEGLNEQFF. CDR3 DNA: TGTGCCAGCAGTGTCGAGGGTCTCAATGAGCAGTTCTTC.

The CDR3 DNA reads as TGTGCCAGCAGGGGATACAGGGGGGCGAACACTGAAGCTTTCTTT. It encodes CASRGYRGANTEAFF. The gene calls are TRBV6-5 and TRBJ1-1, with 8 bases fitting TRBD1. V shed 6 bases, J shed 1 base, and the junction held 7 bases outside the gene matches. CDR1 and CDR2 (germline): MNHEY, SVGAGI. CDR3 length: 15 amino acids.

This rearrangement joins TRBV7-9 to TRBJ2-1; 8 nucleotides match TRBD1. The CDR3 extends over 15 amino acids. V dropped 5 bases and J dropped 9; count of bases not matched to a gene: 12. Per germline, CDR1 SEHNR and CDR2 FQNEAQ (reference sequence). The CDR3 spells CASSRRTGSFGEQFF. CDR3 DNA: TGTGCCAGCAGCCGCCGGACAGGGTCCTTTGGTGAGCAGTTCTTC.

The chain links TRBV7-9 to TRBJ1-3; D is undetermined. Between the trimmed V and J ends, which lost 3 bases and 0 bases, there was a span of 9 bases. Germline CDR1 is SEHNR and CDR2 is FQNEAQ (reference sequence). The CDR3 runs 15 residues. The CDR3 DNA sequence: TGTGCCAGCAGCTTTCCGGGAACCTCTGGAAACACCATATATTTT. It yields the protein CASSFPGTSGNTIYF.

The chain employs TRBV6-4 and TRBJ2-1; tentatively, D is TRBD2 (7 bases). This CDR3 spans 18 amino acids. With 5 bases removed from V and 4 bases from J, the gap between germline ends came to 24 bases. CDR1 and CDR2 from the germline V gene are MRHNA and SNTAGT. Here the CDR3 reads CASSPLRARGPLYNEQFF. CDR3 nucleotides: TGTGCCAGCAGTCCCCTCCGGGCGCGGGGGCCGCTTTACAATGAGCAGTTCTTC.

The V gene is TRBV7-6, the J gene TRBJ2-5, with D uncertain. Germline V gene data show CDR1 as SGHVS and CDR2 as FNYEAQ. This CDR3 region has 12 residues. The V end was cut by 2 bases, the J end by 5 bases, with 6 bases between. CDR3 sequence reads: CASSLHGETQYF. The CDR3 bases are TGTGCCAGCAGCTTACACGGGGAGACCCAGTACTTC.

This chain connects TRBV7-2 to TRBJ2-3, with 10 nucleotides matching TRBD2. V gave up 5 bases and J gave up 3 bases; unmatched junction bases: 8. The germline V gene has CDR1 SGHTA and CDR2 FQGNSA. The CDR3 is 16 residues long. The DNA for the CDR3 is TGTGCCAGCAGCCTATGGCCTAGCGGGGGAACAGATACGCAGTATTTT. Protein sequence: CASSLWPSGGTDTQYF.

This clone was counted a single time. The rearrangement links TRBV3-1 (or the pseudogene TRBV3-2) to TRBJ1-2; D possibly corresponds to TRBD1 (6 bases). Trimming pared 0 bases from V and 5 bases from J, leaving 13 bases between. The CDR3 covers 15 residues. Looked up from germline, CDR1 is LGHDT and CDR2 is YNNKEL (reference sequence). CDR3 amino acids: CASSQESGERYGYTF. In DNA form, the CDR3 reads TGTGCCAGCAGCCAAGAGTCAGGGGAAAGATATGGCTACACCTTC.

The table lists this clone with a count of one. The chain uses TRBV28 and TRBJ2-7; D gene ambiguous. This CDR3 is built from 13 residues. The V end lost 7 bases, the J end lost 2 bases, and 12 bases lay between the germline ends. Germline CDR1 reads MDHEN; CDR2 reads SYDVKM. This CDR3 reads CASTLGTPYEQYF. CDR3 coding DNA: TGTGCCAGCACCTTGGGCACTCCCTACGAGCAGTACTTC.

The V and J genes are TRBV18 and TRBJ2-5, with TRBD1 matching 9 bases. J gave up 4 bases and V 6 bases, and 12 bases lay outside the gene matches. The CDR3 is 16 amino acids. CDR1 is KGHSH, CDR2 LQKENI, per germline. The CDR3 is CASSPGDRGLGETQYF. CDR3 sequence (DNA): TGTGCCAGCTCGCCCGGAGACAGGGGGTTAGGAGAGACCCAGTACTTC.

CDR3 DNA: TGCAGCGTGGGGCTAGCGGGGGCCAAGGGGGAGCTGTTTTTT. It codes for CSVGLAGAKGELFF. The chain links TRBV29-1 to TRBJ2-2, with 10 bases aligning to TRBD2. The CDR3 is 14 residues long. The J segment lost 8 bases and the V segment lost 6 bases, leaving 9 bases of the junction unmatched. Germline V lookup: CDR1 SQVTM, CDR2 ANQGSEA.

The chain uses TRBV5-1 and TRBJ1-2; 9 nucleotides line up with TRBD1. The CDR3 is 13 residues long. The germline V gene has CDR1 SGHRS and CDR2 YFSETQ. The junction had 4 bases not matched to a gene; V was cut back by 4 bases and J by 6 bases. CDR3 DNA sequence: TGCGCCAGCAGCAACGACAGGGGGGATGGCTACACCTTC. Encoded protein: CASSNDRGDGYTF.

The rearrangement links TRBV7-9 to TRBJ2-1, with 11 positions matching TRBD2. CDR3 length: 15 amino acids. J lost 2 bases, V lost 5 bases, and 2 bases had no gene match. Germline V gene sequence: CDR1 SEHNR, CDR2 FQNEAQ (reference sequence). CDR3 in amino acids: CASSNSGGAYNEQFF. In nucleotides, the CDR3 is TGTGCCAGCAGCAATAGCGGGGGGGCCTACAATGAGCAGTTCTTC.

The chain recombines TRBV2 with TRBJ1-1, with no clear D. This CDR3 has 13 residues. Trimming left V 5 bases short and J 5 bases short, with 12 bases between. Germline lookup yields CDR1 SNHLY and CDR2 FYNNEI. In DNA, the CDR3 is TGTGCCAGCAGTCCGTTGGAGGGAACTGAAGCTTTCTTT. It yields the protein CASSPLEGTEAFF. The full variable domain, with the rest looked up from reference TRBV2 and TRBJ1-1, is EPEVTQTPSHQVTQMGQEVILRCVPISNHLYFYWYRQILGQKVEFLVSFYNNEISEKSEIFDDQFSVERPDGSNFTLKIRSTKLEDSAMYFCASSPLEGTEAFFGQGTRLTVV.

The chain employs TRBV6-5 and TRBJ2-7, with 9 bases that match TRBD1. After removal of 6 bases from V and 5 bases from J, the junction contained 5 bases not matched to a gene. Germline V gene lookup returns CDR1 MNHEY and CDR2 SVGAGI. The CDR3 is made up of 13 amino acids. CDR3 amino acids: CASRTGGFDEQYV. In DNA form, the CDR3 reads TGTGCCAGCAGGACAGGGGGATTCGACGAGCAGTACGTC.

The rearrangement links TRBV5-1 to TRBJ1-5; 10 positions agree with TRBD1. V gave up 4 bases and J gave up 1 base; unmatched junction bases: 8. Germline CDR1 and CDR2: SGHRS and YFSETQ. The CDR3 covers 17 residues. The CDR3 is CASSQGTGAMSNQPQHF. The CDR3, as DNA: TGCGCCAGCAGCCAAGGGACAGGGGCTATGAGCAATCAGCCCCAGCATTTT.

The gene calls are TRBV6-6 and TRBJ2-1; a possible D gene is TRBD1 (5 bases). The CDR3 loop spans 11 amino acids. Trimming left V 7 bases short and J 5 bases short, with 6 bases between. CDR1 and CDR2 (germline): MNHNY, SVGAGI (reference sequence). CDR3 sequence (DNA): TGTGCCAGCAAAGGGGACAATGAGCAGTTCTTC. Its translation is CASKGDNEQFF.

The chain combines TRBV4-1 with TRBJ1-4; tentatively, D is TRBD1 (6 bases). V gave up 0 bases and J gave up 7 bases, with 12 bases separating them. The germline V gene encodes CDR1 MGHRA and CDR2 YSYEKL. The CDR3 consists of 15 residues. As DNA, the CDR3 is TGCGCCAGCAGCCAAGAGGACAGAACCTTTGAAAAACTGTTTTTT. Translation: CASSQEDRTFEKLFF.